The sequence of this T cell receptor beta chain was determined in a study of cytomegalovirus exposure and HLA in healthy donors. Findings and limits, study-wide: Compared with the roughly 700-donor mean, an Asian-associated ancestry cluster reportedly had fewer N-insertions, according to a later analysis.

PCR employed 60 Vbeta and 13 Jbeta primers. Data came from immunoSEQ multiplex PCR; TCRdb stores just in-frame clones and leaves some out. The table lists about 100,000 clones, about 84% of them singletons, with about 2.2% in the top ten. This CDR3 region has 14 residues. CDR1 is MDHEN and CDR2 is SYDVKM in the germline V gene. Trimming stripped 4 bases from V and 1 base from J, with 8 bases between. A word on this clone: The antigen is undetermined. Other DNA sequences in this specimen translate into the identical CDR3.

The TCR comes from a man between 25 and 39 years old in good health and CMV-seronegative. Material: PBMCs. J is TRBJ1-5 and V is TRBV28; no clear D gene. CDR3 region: CASSSRGSNQPQHF. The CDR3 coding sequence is TGTGCCAGCAGTTCCCGCGGGAGCAATCAGCCCCAGCATTTT.